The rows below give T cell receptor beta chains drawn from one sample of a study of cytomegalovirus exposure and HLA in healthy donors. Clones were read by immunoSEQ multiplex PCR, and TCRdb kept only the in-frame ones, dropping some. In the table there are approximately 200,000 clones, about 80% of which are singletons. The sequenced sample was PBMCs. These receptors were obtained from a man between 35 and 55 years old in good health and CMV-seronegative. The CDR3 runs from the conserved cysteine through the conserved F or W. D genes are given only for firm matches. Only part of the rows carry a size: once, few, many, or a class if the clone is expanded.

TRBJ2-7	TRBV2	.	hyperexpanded	TGTGCCAGCAGTCGCCCCGGAGGCTCCTACGAGCAGTACTTC	CASSRPGGSYEQYF
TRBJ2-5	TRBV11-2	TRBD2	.	TGTGCCAGCAGCCCCGGGAGGCCAGAGACCCAGTACTTC	CASSPGRPETQYF
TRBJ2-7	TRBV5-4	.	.	TGTGCCAGCAGCGTCGGGTGGGCCGGAGGCTACGAGCAGTACTTC	CASSVGWAGGYEQYF
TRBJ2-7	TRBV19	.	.	TGTGCCAGTAGTATAGATCATGGAAGGGGTACCTACGAGCAGTACTTC	CASSIDHGRGTYEQYF
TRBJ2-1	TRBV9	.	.	TGTGCCAGCAGCCCGGGTGGGGGGGGCCGGGTCAATGAGCAGTTCTTC	CASSPGGGGRVNEQFF
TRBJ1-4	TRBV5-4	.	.	TGTGCCAGCAGCTTGGGGGGGCTGGGCGAAAAACTGTTTTTT	CASSLGGLGEKLFF
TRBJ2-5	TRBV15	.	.	TGTGCCACCAGCAGAGATGCGGGGCAAGAGACCCAGTACTTC	CATSRDAGQETQYF
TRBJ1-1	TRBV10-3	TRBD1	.	TGTGCCATCCGGGACAGGGGCACTCAGAACACTGAAGCTTTCTTT	CAIRDRGTQNTEAFF
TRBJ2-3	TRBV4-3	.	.	TGCGCCAGCAGCCAAGTGACCAGAGGGGATACGCAGTATTTT	CASSQVTRGDTQYF
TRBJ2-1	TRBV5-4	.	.	TGTGCCAGCAGCCGGCTGGGGACTCCCAACAATGAGCAGTTCTTC	CASSRLGTPNNEQFF
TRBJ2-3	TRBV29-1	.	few	TGCAGCGTTGAATGGGGCCAGGTGCCAGATACGCAGTATTTT	CSVEWGQVPDTQYF
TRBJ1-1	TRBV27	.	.	TGTGCCAGCAGTTTTGACAGCTGGAACACTGAAGCTTTCTTT	CASSFDSWNTEAFF
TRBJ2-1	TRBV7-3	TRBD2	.	TGTGCCAGCAGCTCTTCTAGCGGGAGGAGGTACAATGAGCAGTTCTTC	CASSSSSGRRYNEQFF
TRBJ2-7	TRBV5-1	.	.	TGCGCCAGCAGCTTGGAAGGGGCTATCTCCTACGAGCAGTACTTC	CASSLEGAISYEQYF
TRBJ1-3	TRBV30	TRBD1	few	TGTGCCTGGAGTGTGCAGGGGGGCACCATATATTTT	CAWSVQGGTIYF
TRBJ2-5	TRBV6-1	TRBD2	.	TGTGCCAGCAGCCCACGAGCGGGATCTGAGACCCAGTACTTC	CASSPRAGSETQYF
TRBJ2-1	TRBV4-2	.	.	TGTGCCAGCAGCCAGAGCAATGAGCAGTTCTTC	CASSQSNEQFF
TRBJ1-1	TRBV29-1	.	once	TGCAGCGTTGGAGGGTGGAACACTGAAGCTTTCTTT	CSVGGWNTEAFF
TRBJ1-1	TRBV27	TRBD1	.	TGTGCCAGTCGGGACAGGGTGGATTGGGCTGAAGCTTTCTTT	CASRDRVDWAEAFF
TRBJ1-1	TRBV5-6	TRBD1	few	TGTGCCAGCAGTTTTGGGACAGGGGGATCTGAAGCTTTCTTT	CASSFGTGGSEAFF
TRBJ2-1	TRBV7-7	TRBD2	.	TGTGCCAGCAGCTTAGGGGGCGGGGGTGGCCATGAGCAGTTCTTC	CASSLGGGGGHEQFF
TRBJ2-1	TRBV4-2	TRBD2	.	TGTGCCAGCAGCCAAGACGGGCTAGCGGGGCTCAATGAGCAGTTCTTC	CASSQDGLAGLNEQFF
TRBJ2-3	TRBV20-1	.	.	TGCAGTGCTTTCACTGAGGGTACGCAGTATTTT	CSAFTEGTQYF
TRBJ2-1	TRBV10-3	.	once	TGTGCCATCAGTAGCGGTCGGGGCAATGAGCAGTTCTTC	CAISSGRGNEQFF
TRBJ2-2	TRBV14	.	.	TGTGCCAGCAGCCTGTACTTTACCGGGGAGCTGTTTTTT	CASSLYFTGELFF
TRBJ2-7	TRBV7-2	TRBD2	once	TGTGCCAGCAGCCAAACTAGCGGGAGCTCCTACGAGCAGTACTTC	CASSQTSGSSYEQYF
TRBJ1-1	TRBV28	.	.	TGTGCCAGCAGTCCAATACAGGGATGGGGCACTGAAGCTTTCTTT	CASSPIQGWGTEAFF
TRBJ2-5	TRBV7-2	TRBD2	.	TGTGCCAGCAGCTCTCCTAGCGGGAGGGCCAGGAGAGAGACCCAGTACTTC	CASSSPSGRARRETQYF